The T cell receptor (beta chain) under discussion was sequenced for a study of shared clonotypes between healthy human individuals. It was CD45RO-negative cells, positively selected for CCR7, that made up naive CD8 cells, with terminally differentiated effector memory CD45RA+ cells excluded. The method was immunoSEQ multiplex PCR; TCRdb's version includes in-frame clones alone and lacks a portion of them. The table lists about 800,000 clones, 90% to 98% of them singletons, with less than 0.25% in the top ten. Between the trimmed V and J ends, which lost 8 bases and 2 bases, there was a span of 21 bases. In germline, CDR1 is SGHDN, CDR2 FVKESK. The CDR3 covers 16 residues. Overall study findings and caveats: All-four-donor shared clonotypes had higher generation probabilities than non-shared clonotypes did.

Regarding this clone: As yet, its antigen is unknown.

The chain carries TRBV14 and TRBJ2-5; tentatively, D is TRBD1 (6 bases). The sample taken for sequencing was naive CD8+ T cells sorted from blood. This clonotype was sampled from a young man in good health. CDR3 DNA: TGTGCCAGCGGCCCAGGGGAGTCGACAGGACAAGAGACCCAGTACTTC. Protein sequence: CASGPGESTGQETQYF.